This T cell receptor beta chain was sequenced in a study of T cell responses to AZD1222 COVID-19 vaccine. Whole-study findings and limits: Seropositive at baseline were only a handful of AZD1222 recipients. Most donors were white British, females outnumbered males, and clonal diversity was possibly underestimated.

The CDR3 runs 13 residues. Deletions cut 3 bases from V and 7 bases from J, with 7 bases between. Comments on this clone: Its antigen remains unknown.

The protocol was immunoSEQ multiplex PCR, while the TCRdb copy is restricted to in-frame clones and leaves out a portion. The sample carries 90,000 to 150,000 clones, more than 75% recorded once. The genes are TRBV12-3 or TRBV12-4 and TRBJ1-6; no firm D call. The sequencing here drew on peripheral blood, taken on day 0 of AZD1222 vaccination. The receptor was isolated from an adult in good health. This CDR3 is CASSLNGNSPLHF. For the CDR3, the DNA is TGTGCCAGCAGTTTGAACGGGAATTCACCCCTCCACTTT.